Presented here are 5 T cell receptor beta chains from one specimen sequenced in a study of post-analysis software for immune sequencing data. cDNA libraries of TCR beta carried unique molecular identifiers. TCRdb passed the PCR reads through MiXCR, listing each CDR3 protein once. This sample has hundreds of thousands of distinct CDR3 sequences, with roughly three fifths found just once. The study's findings and limits: Five TRBV segments, including TRBV5-6, TRBV5-1 and TRBV20-1, were more frequent in patients than controls.

These receptors have no identified antigens. Sequencing was performed on blood. All receptors derive from a girl aged 2 to 10 with multiple sclerosis.

The chain couples TRBV11-2 to TRBJ2-1; no clear D gene. The DNA end lines up better with TRBJ2-7; the J call may be wrong. The V gene's germline CDR1 is SGHAT and CDR2 FQNNGV. The CDR3 consists of 16 residues. The CDR3 nucleotides read TGTGCCAGCAGCTTAGGGACCCTAAGCTCCTACAATGAGCAGTACTTC. Translating it yields CASSLGTLSSYNEQYF.

The chain combines TRBV29-1 with TRBJ2-7, with a weak D call TRBD2 (5 bases). CDR1 is SQVTM, CDR2 ANQGSEA, per germline. V was trimmed by 5 bases and J by 0 bases, leaving 11 bases between them. The CDR3 is 13 residues long. The CDR3 sequence: CSVRGLSSYEQYF. CDR3 nucleotide sequence: TGCAGCGTTCGAGGGTTAAGCTCCTACGAGCAGTACTTC.

The chain joins TRBV12-3 or TRBV12-4 to TRBJ1-2; D is undetermined. Trimming left V 6 bases short and J 8 bases short, with 13 bases between. The CDR3 is made up of 12 amino acids. The CDR3 region has the DNA TGTGCCAGCAGAAGCCCCCCCGAGGGCTACACCTTC. Protein: CASRSPPEGYTF.

The chain has TRBV6-6 and TRBJ1-5; a weak D match, TRBD1 (5 bases). V was pared by 8 bases and J by 3 bases, with 11 bases between. The CDR3 contains 13 residues. The V gene's germline CDR1 is MNHNY and CDR2 SVGAGI (reference sequence). This chain's CDR3 is CASGGTINQPQHF. DNA for the CDR3: TGTGCCAGCGGGGGGACCATCAATCAGCCCCAGCATTTT.

V usage is TRBV20-1 and J usage is TRBJ2-5, with a weak D call TRBD2 (7 bases). The J call may be incorrect, as the DNA end agrees better with TRBJ2-7. The CDR3 is 13 residues long. Germline lookup yields CDR1 DFQATT and CDR2 SNEGSKA (reference sequence). CDR3 protein: CSASARGLHEQYF. The CDR3 nucleotides are TGCAGTGCTAGTGCGCGGGGGCTACACGAGCAGTACTTC.